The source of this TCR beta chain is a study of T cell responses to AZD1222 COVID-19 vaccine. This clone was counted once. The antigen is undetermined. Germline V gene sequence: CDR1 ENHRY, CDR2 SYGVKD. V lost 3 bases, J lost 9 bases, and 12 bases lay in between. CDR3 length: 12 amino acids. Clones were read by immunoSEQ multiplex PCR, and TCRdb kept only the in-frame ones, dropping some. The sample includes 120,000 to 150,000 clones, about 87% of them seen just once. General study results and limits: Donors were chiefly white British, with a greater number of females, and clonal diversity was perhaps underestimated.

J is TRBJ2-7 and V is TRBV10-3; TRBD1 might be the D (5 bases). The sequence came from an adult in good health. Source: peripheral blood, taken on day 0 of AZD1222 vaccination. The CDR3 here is CAISDRVQVQYF. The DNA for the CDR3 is TGTGCCATCAGTGACAGGGTCCAGGTGCAGTACTTC.